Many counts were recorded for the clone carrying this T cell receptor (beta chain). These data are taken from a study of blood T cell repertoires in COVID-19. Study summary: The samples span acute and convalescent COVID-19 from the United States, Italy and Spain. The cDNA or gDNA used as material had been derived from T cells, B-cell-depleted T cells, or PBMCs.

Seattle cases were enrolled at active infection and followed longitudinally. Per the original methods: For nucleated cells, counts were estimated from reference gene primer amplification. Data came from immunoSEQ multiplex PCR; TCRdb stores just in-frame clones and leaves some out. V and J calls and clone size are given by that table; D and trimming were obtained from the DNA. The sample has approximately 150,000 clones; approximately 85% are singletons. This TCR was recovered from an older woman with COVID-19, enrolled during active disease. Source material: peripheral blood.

This CDR3 is CASSLVPLGGYTF. Written as DNA, the CDR3 is TGTGCCAGCAGTTTGGTTCCACTCGGTGGCTACACCTTC. V usage is TRBV28 and J usage is TRBJ1-2, with D unclear. CDR1 is MDHEN, CDR2 SYDVKM, per germline. The CDR3 covers 13 residues. Trimming removed 3 bases from V and 7 bases from J, with 12 bases in between.